In this sample, the clone carrying this T cell receptor (beta chain) turned up once. The sample originates from a study of blood T cell repertoires in COVID-19. About the study: T cells, B-cell-depleted T cells, or PBMCs provided the cDNA or gDNA that served as material.

CDR3 length: 14 amino acids. The trim removed 2 bases at V and 5 bases at J, leaving 1 base unmatched. Germline V gives CDR1 MNHEY, CDR2 SMNVEV (reference sequence). Profiling relied on immunoSEQ multiplex PCR, and the TCRdb table lists in-frame clones only, not all of them. In the table there are under 300,000 clones, roughly 90% of which are singletons. This receptor was taken from a woman in her thirties with active or convalescent COVID-19. The material sequenced was peripheral blood. The chain links TRBV27 to TRBJ1-1; 11 positions match TRBD1. The CDR3 bases are TGTGCCAGCAGTTTAGGGACAGGGGGTACTGAAGCTTTCTTT. Translated: CASSLGTGGTEAFF.